This entry concerns a single T cell receptor beta chain. Many counts were recorded for this clonotype. No antigen is known for it. Base qualities are not at hand, and no much larger clone is one base apart. The CDR3 goes from the cysteine to the phenylalanine over 14 residues. The entry retains the CDR3 DNA only, 42 bases that are in frame from base 1. Germline trimming: 6 bases from V, 4 bases from J; junction bases outside gene matches: 8. CDR1 and CDR2, per the germline V gene (reference sequence), are DFQATT and SNEGSKA. The sample is drawn from a study of T cells in Graves' hyperthyroidism and ophthalmopathy (dated by TCRdb to the late 2010s). The study in broad terms: Peripheral blood samples were taken at the time of initial diagnosis, prior to any treatment. To identify distinguishing TCR V-J signatures, a discovery cohort of 95 to 100 patients was used, comprising approximately 40 with Graves' ophthalmopathy and about 59 with stable Graves' hyperthyroidism. An independent validation cohort of around 20 hyperthyroidism patients and about 15 patients who later progressed to ophthalmopathy tested prospective prediction of ophthalmopathy. The 75 to 100 discovery patients were randomly split 7:3 into training and test sets. Thyroid tissue and blood T-cell repertoires from roughly six Graves' hyperthyroidism patients were also compared in the study. After blood sampling, hyperthyroidism patients were treated with methimazole at a starting dose of 30 mg daily, and ophthalmopathy patients were treated with high-dose intravenous methylprednisolone. The paper reports TCR Vbeta CDR3 sequencing of some 140 peripheral blood samples: some 44 ophthalmopathy, approximately 74 hyperthyroidism and roughly 17 progressor patients.

The TCR beta CDR3 regions were amplified from RNA transcripts. A first-round RT-PCR of the TCR CDR3 used the HTBI primer set with the Qiagen OneStep RT-PCR kit. The libraries were constructed in a second round of multiplex PCR and then size-selected and purified. Paired-end sequencing of the libraries was performed with 100 bp reads on an Illumina HiSeq2000. The paper's processing steps were these. Raw data were processed with SOAPnuke, discarding reads with adapters, uncalled bases, mean Phred below 15, or no exact constant-primer or identifier match. High-quality paired reads were merged using COPE v1.2.5, and each unique nucleotide sequence was defined as a clonotype. MiTCR v1.1 was used to align clonotypes to the IMGT TRBV, TRBD and TRBJ reference segments. Only V-J combinations with frequency above 0.0001, covering about 99% of repertoires, were analysed. The TCS score was defined as the ratio of F50 (clonal expansion) to E x V (chaos), calculated using BLOSUM62-based TCRdist between CDR3 peptides within each V-J. Welch's t-statistics and random forest reduced some 510 V-J features to around 14, which were used in a naive Bayes classifier (R e1071). TCRdb trimmed public reads at Q25 via fastp, called clones via MiXCR and kept in-frame beta chains. Each entry is one CDR3 protein sequence, shown with its most common DNA and genes. None of the V and J calls come from the authors' own analysis; TCRdb made them. The sample records over 450,000 distinct CDR3 sequences, roughly 18% of which are singletons. The top ten clonotypes cover 17% of the sample.

The study at large found these results: No statistical method was used to fix the sample size in advance, and group allocation was not hidden from the investigators. Most expanded thyroid clonotypes (frequency above 0.001) were also detected in blood, suggesting blood repertoires may reflect thyroid immune responses. In validation, the model predicted progression to ophthalmopathy a median of 6.5 months before onset, with over 55% sensitivity and about 72% specificity. A 13 V-J signature model separated ophthalmopathy from stable hyperthyroidism, with 87.88% sensitivity and about 81% specificity in cross-validation and 80%/75% in testing.

Moderately to severely active disease, a Clinical Activity Score of at least 3, a NOSPECS grade of at least 4, and a duration under 3 months were present in ophthalmopathy patients. Patients with uncontrolled infections, other autoimmune diseases, pregnancy or lactation were excluded. Clinical symptoms, serum thyroxine and TRAb, thyroid ultrasound, and orbital computed tomography formed the basis for the diagnoses. Ficoll-Paque density gradient centrifugation was used to isolate PBMCs from approximately 10 ml of fresh peripheral blood. Total RNA was extracted using Trizol reagent, and RNA quality was assessed on an Agilent 2100 Bioanalyzer.

The clonotype originates from a woman aged 18-35 years with Graves' ophthalmopathy. The rearranged chain carries TRBV20-1 and TRBJ2-5, with TRBD1 matching 10 junction bases. Sequencing was carried out using blood. The sequenced DNA: TGCAGTGCCATTAGCGGACAGGGGGGAGAGACCCAGTACTTC. Its protein is CSAISGQGGETQYF.